This is a list of T cell receptor beta chains from one sample in a study of blood T cell repertoires in COVID-19. Sequenced by immunoSEQ multiplex PCR; TCRdb stores in-frame clones only, minus some. The sample holds fewer than 200,000 clones, around nine tenths seen once. Sequenced: peripheral blood. Receptors were obtained from a man over 45 who had recovered from COVID-19. The CDR3 runs from the conserved cysteine through the conserved F or W.

TRBJ2-3,TRBV6-5,CASSSVWGGTTDTQYF
TRBJ2-2,TRBV19,CASCVASGITGELFF
TRBJ2-7,TRBV7-2,CASRNRDRGYEQYF
TRBJ2-4,TRBV5-6,CASSSPGPRGRNIQYF
TRBJ1-2,TRBV6-5,CASSYSKGAGYGYTF
TRBJ2-1,TRBV14,CASSQGLGTGLRGEQFF
TRBJ2-6,TRBV7-2,CASSLALTGYGANVLTF
TRBJ2-5,TRBV5-4,CASSLGWRQETQYF
TRBJ1-2,TRBV19,CASSRDRAGYGYTF
TRBJ2-7,TRBV7-8,CASSLTDGSYEQYF
TRBJ2-5,TRBV6-2/TRBV6-3,CASSPDGTRKTQYF
TRBJ2-7,TRBV5-6,CASSKRPRMPEWYEQYF
TRBJ1-1,TRBV7-3,CASSRTTGRGNTEAFF
TRBJ1-6,TRBV5-1,CASSLGDFNSPLHF
TRBJ2-1,TRBV7-2,CASTLGGGRSHNEQFF
TRBJ2-6,TRBV15,CATSRATGANVLTF
TRBJ1-2,TRBV5-6,CASSFSGTAFWGYTF
TRBJ1-5,TRBV5-4,CASSMDGRSNQPQHF